The entry below describes one TCR beta chain. The antigen this receptor binds is unknown. No much larger clone is present one base from it, and per-base qualities are unavailable. The sample is drawn from a study of blood T cells in healthy people across ages (dated by TCRdb to between 2014 and 2017). In the study overall: In model experiments, roughly one uniquely barcoded TCR beta cDNA molecule per two T cells was captured by template switching. Age-related changes in TCR beta repertoire diversity were measured in the study by deep sequencing normalized with unique cDNA molecular identifiers. Four age groups were formed from the donors: young (average approximately 16 years), middle-aged (more than 35), aged (around 68) and long-lived (roughly 88). Using the same blood draw, the study looked at two additional independent replicas of 1 million unique cDNA reads for two donors, one aged 18 to 29 and the other aged 80 or older.

The paper as a whole reports these results and caveats: The percentage of naive T cells measured by flow cytometry correlated strongly with observed TCR beta diversity. Because the CMV infection status of the donors was unknown, age-related changes in expanded clonotypes may potentially have been confounded. Estimates of total diversity from one million sequenced T cells were regarded as lower bounds and underestimates. As age increased, observed TCR beta diversity per million T cells dropped in a roughly linear way, and a significant reduction was already evident by age 40. Since profiling was done on bulk unsorted PBMCs, naive and antigen-experienced compartments could not be conclusively compared. Compared with the aged group, more naive CD4+ T cells, fewer expanded clones and increased TCR diversity were shown by the long-lived group, suggesting age selection.

Trimming takes 1 base from V and 6 bases from J, and the germline ends sit 19 bases apart. Looking up the germline V gene (reference sequence) yields CDR1 DFQATT and CDR2 SNEGSKA. The CDR3, from cysteine to phenylalanine, totals 17 residues. Of the read, only the CDR3 DNA is kept; its 51 bases are in frame from base 1. Receptors were amplified or captured by 5' RACE. TCRdb shows the sequencer as Illumina HiSeq 2500. A second roughly 6 to 11 cycle PCR used a sample-barcoded 5' primer and a J-beta primer mix. A template-switch 5' adaptor carrying 12 random nucleotides introduced a unique molecular identifier onto each TCR beta cDNA molecule. Each sample yielded at least 2.5 million CDR3-containing paired-end reads. First-strand cDNA was synthesized from all RNA with the Mint cDNA synthesis kit, primed by a TRBC-specific oligonucleotide. After uracil-DNA glycosylase treatment, a first 18-cycle PCR used universal primers M1SS and BC2_uni_R on all cDNA. As for how the authors treated the data: Normalization of each sample was performed by random selection of 1 million high-quality reads, each carrying a distinct molecular identifier. Instead of being binned into consensus sequences, reads with shared molecular identifiers were discarded. MiTCR, run with a Q25 quality threshold and the strictest error-elimination algorithm, handled CDR3 identification, clonotype clustering and error correction. A nonparametric unseen species model with Euler transformation was used to estimate lower-bound total TCR beta diversity. TCRdb trimmed public reads at Q25 via fastp, called clones via MiXCR and kept in-frame beta chains. Entries that share a CDR3 protein sequence are merged under the most common genes and DNA. These V and J calls are TCRdb output, not the study's own analysis. In all, the sample holds fewer than 600,000 distinct CDR3 sequences, and about 27% of those were seen once. The leading ten clones occupy 3% to 4% of the sample.

The donors were 40 or so Caucasian individuals from Russia, aged about 6 to 100 years, who were systemically healthy. Each donor gave 8 to 10 milliliters of peripheral blood, drawn into EDTA-treated Vacutainer tubes. Ficoll-Paque density-gradient centrifugation was used to isolate PBMCs, with at least 6.5 million per sample. Trizol reagent was used to extract total RNA from the PBMCs, yielding at least 5 micrograms per sample. For every donor, flow cytometry on a PBMC aliquot measured the percentage of naive CD45RAhigh/CD27high T cells. The data also belong to a second study, concerning T cells of mothers and their children. Taken from the second paper: Nine systemically healthy Caucasian individuals, comprising three mothers and their six children, were included as donors. cDNA synthesis used all of the extracted RNA, with 1.5 ug of RNA in each 15 ul reaction. In the second PCR, the M1S primer introduced both the sample barcodes and 2-4 random nucleotides. Each mother yielded over 9 million TCR beta CDR3 reads and each child 2.5 million to 3.5 million reads. In both related and unrelated pairs, thymic selection shapes the output of TCR recombination in a similar way, with inherited differences having only a minor effect. Normalized repertoire overlap in related mother-child pairs was always slightly higher than in unrelated mother-child pairs, but the difference was never significant. With a sensitivity of about 100 clones per million clonotypes, no persistent microchimeric T cell clones were detected. Deep NGS was used in the study to compare the TCR beta repertoires of mothers and children and to look for features that separate related mother-child pairs from unrelated individuals. Mothers averaged about 40 +/- 4 years of age and children averaged around 10 +/- 4 years. After adapter ligation was performed with NEBNext reagents, the libraries were sequenced on an Illumina HiSeq 2000 with 100+100 nt paired-end reads. To avoid cross-contamination, the mother libraries and the child libraries were prepared a month apart and sequenced in separate runs. Between about 500,000 and 2,100,000 distinct TCR beta clonotypes were identified per donor. Naive TCR beta clonotypes were estimated from low-frequency clonotypes matched to each donor's FACS-determined naive share, without sorting.

This TCR was sampled from a boy between 2 and 10 years old in good health. Sequencing was performed on blood. Here the chain combines TRBV20-1 and TRBJ1-6, and the D gene may be TRBD1, 5 bases matching. The DNA reads TGCAGTGCTAGAGCCTCCTGGGGCCTAGAGACTAATTCACCCCTCCACTTT. This sequence encodes CSARASWGLETNSPLHF.